The 22 T cell receptor beta chains given below trace back to one sample, sequenced in a study of human T cells and chemical hapten exposure. Time point noted: patch test 1, 2 weeks after DPC sensitization. Treatment: therapeutic diphenylcyclopropenone sensitization with weekly scalp DPC. From the RACE reads, TCRdb called clonotypes with MiXCR, one entry per CDR3 protein. This table holds tens of thousands of distinct CDR3 sequences, 10% to 13% found once. Sequences were derived from whole blood, sampled in connection with sensitization to the hapten diphenylcyclopropenone (DPC). All receptors derive from a man aged 35-49 years with alopecia areata. Some clones in this sample may be carry-over from other donors' samples.

The J gene is TRBJ2-2, the V gene TRBV29-1, with D maybe TRBD1 (5 bases). V was cut by 4 bases and J by 5 bases, with 17 bases left in between. The CDR3 is made up of 15 amino acids. Per germline, CDR1 SQVTM and CDR2 ANQGSEA. DNA of the CDR3: TGCAGCGTTGCGCCACAGGCCGTCCAAACCGGGGAGCTGTTTTTT. Translated: CSVAPQAVQTGELFF.

In this sample, this clonotype turned up a few times. The chain combines TRBV6-5 with TRBJ2-5, with 7 positions matching TRBD2. The CDR3 loop spans 14 amino acids. The germline gives CDR1 MNHEY, CDR2 SVGAGI. V was pared by 5 bases and J by 5 bases, with 8 bases of the junction left unmatched. As DNA, the CDR3 is TGTGCCAGCAGTCACCTGCTGGGGGGGGAGACCCAGTACTTC. It yields the protein CASSHLLGGETQYF.

The genes are TRBV24-1 and TRBJ1-6, with 8 bases matching TRBD1. After removal of 9 bases from V and 9 bases from J, the junction contained 3 bases not matched to a gene. The CDR3 runs to 12 residues. Per germline, CDR1 KGHDR and CDR2 SFDVKD. The CDR3 loop reads CATGDRFSPLHF. The CDR3 bases are TGTGCCACCGGGGACAGGTTTTCACCCCTCCACTTT.

This clonotype was recorded a few times. V and J are TRBV5-6 and TRBJ2-7, with 13 nucleotides matching TRBD2. V shed 4 bases, J shed 7 bases, and the junction held 8 bases outside the gene matches. This CDR3 has 15 amino acids. The germline CDR1 and CDR2 sequences are SGHDT and YYEEEE. CDR3 protein: CASSKGLAGPGEQYF. The DNA of the CDR3 is TGTGCCAGCAGCAAGGGACTAGCGGGGCCGGGGGAGCAGTACTTC. Filled out from reference TRBV5-6 and TRBJ2-7, the complete variable domain reads DAGVTQSPTHLIKTRGQQVTLRCSPKSGHDTVSWYQQALGQGPQFIFQYYEEEERQRGNFPDRFSGHQFPNYSSELNVNALLLGDSALYLCASSKGLAGPGEQYFGPGTRLTVT.

The V gene is TRBV7-8, the J gene TRBJ2-3; D is uncertain. Trimming took off 6 bases at V and 1 base at J, with 14 bases between the two ends. The length of the CDR3 is 15 residues. From germline, CDR1 is SGHVS and CDR2 FQNEAQ. The CDR3 region has the DNA TGTGCCAGCAGTAGCCCGCGACCCCGCACAGATACGCAGTATTTT. It is translated as CASSSPRPRTDTQYF.

This clonotype showed up just a few times. This chain uses TRBV7-2 with TRBJ2-2; tentative D call: TRBD2 (6 bases). V was shortened by 6 bases and J by 7 bases, with 15 bases between the two germline ends. CDR3 length: 14 amino acids. Germline values: CDR1 SGHTA, CDR2 FQGNSA. The CDR3 nucleotides read TGTGCCAGCAGGGTGACTAGTGTCGGCGGGGAGCTGTTTTTT. Its protein product is CASRVTSVGGELFF.

This clonotype was recorded at least ten times. The chain combines TRBV9 with TRBJ2-3, with D perhaps matching TRBD2 (6 bases). Germline V gene sequence: CDR1 SGDLS, CDR2 YYNGEE. This CDR3 spans 14 amino acids. The V end was cut by 0 bases, the J end by 5 bases, with 10 bases between. CDR3 residues: CASSVGMGGDTQYF. CDR3 DNA sequence: TGTGCCAGCAGCGTAGGGATGGGAGGAGATACGCAGTATTTT.

In this sample, this clonotype turned up a few times. This chain connects TRBV12-3 or TRBV12-4 to TRBJ2-2; 7 bases agree with TRBD1. V gave up 7 bases and J gave up 3 bases; unmatched junction bases: 11. The CDR3 sequence is 16 residues long. As DNA, the CDR3 is TGTGCCAGCAAGACACAGGGGACGATGGACACCGGGGAGCTGTTTTTT. It codes for CASKTQGTMDTGELFF.

There are many counts of this clonotype. CDR3 sequence: CASSPKTGGDHEAFF. The CDR3 DNA reads as TGTGCCAGCAGCCCAAAGACAGGGGGCGACCATGAAGCTTTCTTT. V gene TRBV27 combines with J gene TRBJ1-1; 10 bases agree with TRBD1. Trimming cost V 6 bases and J 7 bases; bases outside gene matches: 11. The CDR3 spans 15 residues. Germline-derived CDR1 and CDR2 are MNHEY and SMNVEV (reference sequence).

The V and J genes are TRBV12-3 or TRBV12-4 and TRBJ2-2; D possibly corresponds to TRBD1 (7 bases). This CDR3 region has 17 residues. The V end lost 5 bases, the J end lost 5 bases, and 21 bases lay between the germline ends. This chain's CDR3 is CASSTGQTPRGTGELFF. The CDR3, as DNA: TGTGCCAGCAGTACGGGACAGACCCCTCGGGGGACCGGGGAGCTGTTTTTT.

This clonotype appeared many times. The chain recombines TRBV7-9 with TRBJ2-2, with 9 bases fitting TRBD2. The CDR3 runs 17 residues. The germline V gene has CDR1 SEHNR and CDR2 FQNEAQ (reference sequence). With V trimmed by 2 bases and J by 4 bases, 8 bases remained unmatched. The CDR3 DNA is TGTGCCAGCAGCTTAAGGCTAGCGGGATCGGGCACCGGGGAGCTGTTTTTT. The encoded protein is CASSLRLAGSGTGELFF.

This clonotype was recorded at least ten times. This chain connects TRBV12-3 or TRBV12-4 to TRBJ1-2; D is possibly TRBD1 (5 bases). The CDR3 contains 16 residues. V was cut by 7 bases and J by 3 bases, with 21 bases left in between. The chain's CDR3 is CASTEAGDLRDYGYTF. The CDR3 region has the DNA TGTGCCAGCACCGAAGCCGGGGACCTGCGTGACTATGGCTACACCTTC.

This clonotype was seen many times. The genes are TRBV20-1 and TRBJ2-7; 10 bases match TRBD1. Germline V gene data show CDR1 as DFQATT and CDR2 as SNEGSKA (reference sequence). The CDR3 consists of 13 residues. The V segment lost 6 bases and the J segment 5 bases; nucleotides outside the gene matches: 7. The CDR3 sequence is CSAPGQGKNEQYF. CDR3 nucleotide sequence: TGCAGTGCCCCGGGACAGGGGAAGAACGAGCAGTACTTC.

This clonotype was counted a few times. The rearrangement links TRBV7-9 to TRBJ2-1, with 12 bases that match TRBD2. Germline CDR1 SEHNR, CDR2 FQNEAQ (reference sequence). The CDR3 loop spans 16 amino acids. The V segment lost 2 bases and the J segment 6 bases; nucleotides outside the gene matches: 5. The chain's CDR3 is CASSLLAGGPSNEQFF. CDR3 coding DNA: TGTGCCAGCAGCTTACTAGCGGGAGGGCCAAGCAATGAGCAGTTCTTC.

There are many counts of this clonotype. The V and J genes are TRBV28 and TRBJ1-1, with a tentative D call TRBD1 (6 bases). The germline V gene has CDR1 MDHEN and CDR2 SYDVKM. Between the trimmed V and J ends, which lost 5 bases and 4 bases, there was a span of 11 bases. The CDR3 covers 13 residues. The CDR3 loop is CASSGGRGTEAFF. The CDR3 DNA follows: TGTGCCAGCAGTGGGGGCAGGGGCACTGAAGCTTTCTTT.

This clonotype was counted a few times. The J gene is TRBJ2-3, the V gene TRBV7-2; 8 nucleotides match TRBD2. J lost 4 bases, V lost 5 bases, and 11 bases had no gene match. Germline assignment: CDR1 SGHTA and CDR2 FQGNSA. This CDR3 is 16 amino acids long. The DNA for the CDR3 is TGTGCCAGCAGCCCACCAGCGGGAGAAAGAGCAGATACGCAGTATTTT. Translation: CASSPPAGERADTQYF.

The CDR3 DNA reads as TGTGCCAGCAGCCAAGATTGGGAGAGGGGAGAGCAGTTCTTC. This codes for CASSQDWERGEQFF. The chain carries TRBV14 and TRBJ2-1; D possibly uses TRBD1 or TRBD2 (5 bases each). The CDR3 is made up of 14 amino acids. Germline CDR1 is SGHDN and CDR2 is FVKESK. V was clipped by 0 bases and J by 10 bases, with 13 bases between them.

This chain links TRBV6-2 or TRBV6-3 with TRBJ2-1; TRBD2 matches 11 bases. Trimming took 8 bases from V and 9 from J; bases not matched to a gene: 9. Germline CDR1 MNHEY, CDR2 SVGEGT. This CDR3 contains 14 residues. CDR3 residues: CASRLAGGLGEQFF. For the CDR3, the DNA is TGTGCCAGCCGTTTAGCGGGAGGGTTGGGTGAGCAGTTCTTC.

This clonotype was seen a handful of times. This sequence joins TRBV7-8 and TRBJ1-5, with TRBD1 matching over 9 bases. Trimming took 3 bases from V and 5 from J; bases not matched to a gene: 8. The CDR3 is made up of 16 amino acids. The germline V gene has CDR1 SGHVS and CDR2 FQNEAQ. CDR3 in amino acids: CASSLSDRGLYQPQHF. The CDR3 nucleotides are TGTGCCAGCAGCTTGTCGGACAGGGGATTGTATCAGCCCCAGCATTTT.

This clonotype showed up many times. The genes are TRBV3-1 and TRBJ1-5; unclear D gene. CDR1 is LGHDT and CDR2 is YNNKEL in the germline V gene (reference sequence). Trimming left V 3 bases short and J 4 bases short, with 4 bases between. There are 12 residues in the CDR3. In nucleotides, the CDR3 is TGTGCCAGCAGCCACCTTAATCAGCCCCAGCATTTT. It translates to CASSHLNQPQHF.

This clonotype showed up just a few times. CDR3 sequence (DNA): TGTGCCAGCAGTTTAGTAACAGGGGTCTCCTACGAGCAGTACTTC. Amino acid sequence: CASSLVTGVSYEQYF. The J gene is TRBJ2-7, the V gene TRBV12-3 or TRBV12-4; 7 positions agree with TRBD1. After removal of 1 base from V and 0 bases from J, the junction contained 3 bases not matched to a gene. There are 15 residues in the CDR3.

The sample holds a few counts of this clonotype. The chain carries TRBV4-3 and TRBJ1-2, with D hard to call. V was trimmed by 0 bases and J by 4 bases, leaving 12 bases between them. This CDR3 has 15 residues. Germline loops: CDR1 LGHNA, CDR2 YSLEER. The CDR3, as DNA: TGCGCCAGCAGCCAAGATCGTCAACAGCCCTATGGCTACACCTTC. It yields the protein CASSQDRQQPYGYTF.